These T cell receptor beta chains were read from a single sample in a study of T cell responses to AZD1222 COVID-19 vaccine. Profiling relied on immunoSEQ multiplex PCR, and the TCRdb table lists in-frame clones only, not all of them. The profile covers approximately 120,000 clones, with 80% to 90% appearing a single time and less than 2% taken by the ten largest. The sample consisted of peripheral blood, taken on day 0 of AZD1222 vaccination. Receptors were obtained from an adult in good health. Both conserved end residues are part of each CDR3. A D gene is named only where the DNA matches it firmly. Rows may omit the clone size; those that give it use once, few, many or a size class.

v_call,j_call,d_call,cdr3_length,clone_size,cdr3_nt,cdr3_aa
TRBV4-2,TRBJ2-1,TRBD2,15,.,TGTGCCAGCAGTCCGCGGGAGACCTACTACAATGAGCAGTTCTTC,CASSPRETYYNEQFF
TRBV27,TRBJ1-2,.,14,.,TGTGCCAGCTCCCCGGGATCACCTTACTATGGCTACACCTTC,CASSPGSPYYGYTF
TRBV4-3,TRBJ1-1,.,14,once,TGCGCCAGCAGCCAAGGGGGGGTGGGCACTGAAGCTTTCTTT,CASSQGGVGTEAFF
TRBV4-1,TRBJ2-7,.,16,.,TGCGCCAGCAGCCAAGATAGAACTAGGTCGAAGGGCGAGCAGTACTTC,CASSQDRTRSKGEQYF
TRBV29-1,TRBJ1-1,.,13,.,TGCAGCGTTGATATGGGGGTCGGCACTGAAGCTTTCTTT,CSVDMGVGTEAFF
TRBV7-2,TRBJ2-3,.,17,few,TGTGCCAGCAGCTTAGGAGCGGGTGAACGGGGCACAGATACGCAGTATTTT,CASSLGAGERGTDTQYF
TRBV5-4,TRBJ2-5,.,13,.,TGTGCCAGCAGCCTGGACCAGATGTCGACCCAGTACTTC,CASSLDQMSTQYF
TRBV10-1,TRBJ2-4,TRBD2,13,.,TGCGCCAGCAGTGAAGCCGGGGGGGCCATTCAGTACTTC,CASSEAGGAIQYF
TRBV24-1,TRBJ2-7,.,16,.,TGTGCCACCAGTGATGGGCCCGGCGGGACGAGCTACGAGCAGTACTTC,CATSDGPGGTSYEQYF
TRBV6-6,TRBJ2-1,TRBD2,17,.,TGTGCCAGCAGTCTTCGGACTAGCGGGCATGCCTACAATGAGCAGTTCTTC,CASSLRTSGHAYNEQFF
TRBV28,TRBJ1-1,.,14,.,TGTGCCAGCAGTATAACAGGAGTTGGCACTGAAGCTTTCTTT,CASSITGVGTEAFF
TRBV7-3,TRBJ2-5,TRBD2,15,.,TGTGCCAGCAGCGCCATAGCGGGAGGGCAAGAGACCCAGTACTTC,CASSAIAGGQETQYF
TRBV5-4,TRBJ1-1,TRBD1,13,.,TGTGCCAGCAGCCGGACAGGGGGCACTGAAGCTTTCTTT,CASSRTGGTEAFF
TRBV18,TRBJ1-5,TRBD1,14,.,TGTGCCAGCTCAGTGGACAGGCGCGATCAGCCCCAGCATTTT,CASSVDRRDQPQHF
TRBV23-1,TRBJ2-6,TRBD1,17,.,TGCGCCAGCAAACTCCGGGACAGTTCATCTGGGGCCAACGTCCTGACTTTC,CASKLRDSSSGANVLTF
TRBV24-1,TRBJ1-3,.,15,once,TGTGCCACCAGTGGCCTAAGGACACCCGGATACACCATATATTTT,CATSGLRTPGYTIYF
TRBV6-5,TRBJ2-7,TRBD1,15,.,TGTGCCAGCAGTTACGCACCAGGGGGCGCTTACGAGCAGTACTTC,CASSYAPGGAYEQYF
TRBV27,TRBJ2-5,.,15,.,TGTGCCAGCAGTTTATCTGCAGGGTGGGAAGAGACCCAGTACTTC,CASSLSAGWEETQYF
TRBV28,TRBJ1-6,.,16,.,TGTGCCAGCAGTCCGACCGGCAGGGGTAGCAATTCACCCCTCCACTTT,CASSPTGRGSNSPLHF
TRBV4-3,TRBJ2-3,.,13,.,TGCGCCAGCAGCCAGCGAAATGGAGATACGCAGTATTTT,CASSQRNGDTQYF
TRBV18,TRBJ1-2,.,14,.,TGTGCCAGCTCAGACAACAGGGCGTCCTATGGCTACACCTTC,CASSDNRASYGYTF
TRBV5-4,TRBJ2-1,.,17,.,TGTGCCAGCAGCAATTCGGATCAGGCCTACGAGGGGCATGAGCAGTTCTTC,CASSNSDQAYEGHEQFF
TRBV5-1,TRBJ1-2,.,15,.,TGCGCCAGCAGCTCAATACTCGGACAGACGAGTGGCTACACCTTC,CASSSILGQTSGYTF
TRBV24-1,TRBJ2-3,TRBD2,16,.,TGTGCCACCAGTGATTTACAGCGGGAGTGGGGTGATACGCAGTATTTT,CATSDLQREWGDTQYF
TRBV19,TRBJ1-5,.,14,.,TGTGCCAGTAGTATCGAATGGAAAAATCAGCCCCAGCATTTT,CASSIEWKNQPQHF
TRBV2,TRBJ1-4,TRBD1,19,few,TGTGCCAGCGTCCGTACCTTGACAGGGTCTAGGTCGGAGAATGAAAAACTGTTTTTT,CASVRTLTGSRSENEKLFF
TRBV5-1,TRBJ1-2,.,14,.,TGCGCCAGCAGCTTGGTGACAGAGAACTATGGCTACACCTTC,CASSLVTENYGYTF